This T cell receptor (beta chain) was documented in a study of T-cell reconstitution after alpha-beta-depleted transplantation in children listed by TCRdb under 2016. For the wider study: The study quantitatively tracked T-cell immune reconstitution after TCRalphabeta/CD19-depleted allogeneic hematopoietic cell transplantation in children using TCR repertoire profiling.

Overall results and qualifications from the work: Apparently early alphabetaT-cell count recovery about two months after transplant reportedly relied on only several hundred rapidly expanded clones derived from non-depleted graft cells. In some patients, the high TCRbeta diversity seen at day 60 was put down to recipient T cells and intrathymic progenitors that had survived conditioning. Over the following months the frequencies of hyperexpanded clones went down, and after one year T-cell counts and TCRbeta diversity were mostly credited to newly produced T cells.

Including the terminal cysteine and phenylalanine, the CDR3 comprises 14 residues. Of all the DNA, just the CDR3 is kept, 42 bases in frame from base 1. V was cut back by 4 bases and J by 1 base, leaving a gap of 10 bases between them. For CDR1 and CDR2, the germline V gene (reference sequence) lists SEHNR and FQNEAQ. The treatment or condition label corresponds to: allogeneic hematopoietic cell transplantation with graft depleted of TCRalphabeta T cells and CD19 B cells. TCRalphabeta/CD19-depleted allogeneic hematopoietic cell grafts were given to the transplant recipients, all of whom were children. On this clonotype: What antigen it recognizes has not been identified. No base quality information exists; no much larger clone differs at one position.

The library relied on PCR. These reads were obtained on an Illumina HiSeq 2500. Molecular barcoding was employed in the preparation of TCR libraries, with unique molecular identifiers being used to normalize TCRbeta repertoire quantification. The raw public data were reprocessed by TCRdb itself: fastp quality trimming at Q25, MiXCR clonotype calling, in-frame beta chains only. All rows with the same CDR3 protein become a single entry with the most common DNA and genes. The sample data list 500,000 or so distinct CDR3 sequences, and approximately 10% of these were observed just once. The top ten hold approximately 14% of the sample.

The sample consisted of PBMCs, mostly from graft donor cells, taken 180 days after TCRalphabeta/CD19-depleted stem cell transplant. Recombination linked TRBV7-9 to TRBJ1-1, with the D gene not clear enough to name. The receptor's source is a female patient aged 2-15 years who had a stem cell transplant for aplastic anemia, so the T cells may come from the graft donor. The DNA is TGTGCCAGCAGCTCCGAGCGCGGGAACACTGAAGCTTTCTTT. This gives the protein CASSSERGNTEAFF.